This T cell receptor (beta chain) appears in the sequencing data of a study of cytomegalovirus exposure and HLA in healthy donors. The CDR3 extends over 15 amino acids. V was cut by 5 bases and J by 2 bases, with 15 bases left in between. Per germline, CDR1 SGHTA and CDR2 FQGNSA. The PCR contained 60 Vbeta and 13 Jbeta primers. Sequenced by immunoSEQ multiplex PCR; TCRdb stores in-frame clones only, minus some. The listing records around 100,000 clones. This TCR came from a middle-aged man in good health and CMV-seropositive. V usage is TRBV7-2 and J usage is TRBJ1-2, with a tentative D call TRBD1 (5 bases). Material for sequencing was PBMCs. CDR3 protein: CASSPGGGSNYGYTF. CDR3 nucleotide sequence: TGTGCCAGCAGCCCTGGGGGGGGGAGCAACTATGGCTACACCTTC. Looking up the rest from reference TRBV7-2 and TRBJ1-2 gives the full variable domain: GAGVSQSPSNKVTEKGKDVELRCDPISGHTALYWYRQSLGQGLEFLIYFQGNSAPDKSGLPSDRFSAERTGGSVSTLTIQRTQQEDSAVYLCASSPGGGSNYGYTFGSGTRLTVV.